These T cell receptor beta chains were read from a single sample in a study of early T cells in non-severe SARS-CoV-2 infection. TCRdb re-analysed the 5' RACE reads in MiXCR, keeping a single row per CDR3 protein. The table has over 75,000 distinct CDR3 sequences, roughly 13% seen once; the top ten hold approximately 2.4%. The sample comprised whole blood. The receptor source for this set is an adult who was a healthcare worker with PCR-confirmed SARS-CoV-2 infection or an uninfected control (not recorded which). The CDR3 runs from the conserved cysteine through the conserved F or W. Each record gives: D gene, V gene, clone size, J gene, CDR3 DNA, CDR3 protein. D genes are given only for firm matches. A clone size is listed for some rows: how often the clone was seen (once, few, many), or a class if it is expanded.

NA	TRBV11-3	many	TRBJ1-1	TGTGCCAGCAGCTTAGGTGGGGGGTCTGAAGCTTTCTTT	CASSLGGGSEAFF
NA	TRBV11-2	many	TRBJ1-1	TGTGCCAGCAGCTTAGGGGGCGGCTTCGGGAACACTGAAGCTTTCTTT	CASSLGGGFGNTEAFF
NA	TRBV5-6	few	TRBJ2-2	TGTGCCAGCAGACGAGGGTGGATGGCCGCCGGGGAGCTGTTTTTT	CASRRGWMAAGELFF
TRBD1	TRBV29-1	NA	TRBJ2-3	TGCAGCGTTGCCGACAGGGGGCCCTCAGATACGCAGTATTTT	CSVADRGPSDTQYF
NA	TRBV4-3	NA	TRBJ2-6	TGCGCCAGCAGCCAAGCGATTCGTCGTACGATCTCTGGGGCCAACGTCCTGACTTTC	CASSQAIRRTISGANVLTF
NA	TRBV7-2	NA	TRBJ2-7	TGTGCCAGCAGCTCCCGACCGGGCCGATCGGCGCAGTACTTC	CASSSRPGRSAQYF
NA	TRBV20-1	many	TRBJ2-5	TGCAGTGCTAGTCAATCAGCGGAACAAGAGACCCAGTACTTC	CSASQSAEQETQYF
NA	TRBV28	NA	TRBJ2-2	TGTGCCAGCAGTTCACCAGGGATGTACACCGGGGAGCTGTTTTTT	CASSSPGMYTGELFF
TRBD2	TRBV18	many	TRBJ2-1	TGTGCCAGCTCACCACTTTCCTCGCGGGGGGCCAACAATGAGCAGTTCTTC	CASSPLSSRGANNEQFF
NA	TRBV28	NA	TRBJ1-2	TGTGCCAGCACCGGGTTAAACTATGGCTACACCTTC	CASTGLNYGYTF
TRBD2	TRBV7-2	few	TRBJ2-7	TGTGCCAGCAGCTCCCGGCGGGCTAGCGGCACCTACGAGCAGTACTTC	CASSSRRASGTYEQYF
NA	TRBV29-1	NA	TRBJ1-1	TGCAGCGCCGGGGACCTTGAAGCTTTCTTT	CSAGDLEAFF
NA	TRBV10-2	few	TRBJ1-4	TGCGCCACCATAAAGGAGTTTAATGAAAAACTGTTTTTT	CATIKEFNEKLFF
NA	TRBV6-2/TRBV6-3	NA	TRBJ1-2	TGTGCCAGCGGAAGGGGGTCCGATATCTATGGCTACACCTTC	CASGRGSDIYGYTF
NA	TRBV7-9	many	TRBJ2-7	TGTGCCAGCAGCCGGGAGGATGAGGGGGCGTACGAGCAGTACTTC	CASSREDEGAYEQYF
NA	TRBV7-2	many	TRBJ1-1	TGTGCCAGCAGCAAGAGTCAGTACACTGAAGCTTTCTTT	CASSKSQYTEAFF
NA	TRBV4-2	few	TRBJ2-7	TGTGCCAGCAGCCACAGCCTCTCCTACGAGCAGTACTTC	CASSHSLSYEQYF
NA	TRBV6-5	few	TRBJ1-6	TGTGCCAGCAGTTACTCTCCAGAAAATTCACCCCTCCACTTT	CASSYSPENSPLHF
NA	TRBV10-3	many	TRBJ1-2	TGTGCCATCAGTGAGCCACGAATTAGCGGGGCGCGGGGCTACACCTTC	CAISEPRISGARGYTF
TRBD1	TRBV28	NA	TRBJ2-1	TGTGCCAGCAGTCGACAGGGGTCCCCAATCTATGAGCAGTTCTTC	CASSRQGSPIYEQFF
TRBD1	TRBV27	NA	TRBJ2-5	TGTGCCAGCAGTTCTAGACAGGGAACGGAGGAGACCCAGTACTTC	CASSSRQGTEETQYF
NA	TRBV27	few	TRBJ1-1	TGTGCCAGCAGTTTTCGGGTTGACACTGAAGCTTTCTTT	CASSFRVDTEAFF